These 30 T cell receptor beta chains originate from one sample sequenced in a study of identical twins. TCRdb processed the 5' RACE reads anew with MiXCR; each CDR3 protein has one entry. The top ten clones hold roughly 5% of a sample with hundreds of thousands of distinct CDR3 sequences, less than 9.5% of them seen once. The sequenced sample consisted of memory (CD45RO+) T cells sorted from blood. These receptor sequences come from a woman between 18 and 29 years old in good health.

This clonotype came up many times. The chain recombines TRBV19 with TRBJ1-1, with TRBD1 identical over 7 bases. After removal of 2 bases from V and 3 bases from J, the junction contained 3 bases not matched to a gene. CDR3 length equals 14 residues. The germline V gene encodes CDR1 LNHDA and CDR2 SQIVND (reference sequence). CDR3 protein: CASSIIDRDTEAFF. The CDR3 DNA reads as TGTGCCAGTAGTATAATCGACAGGGACACTGAAGCTTTCTTT. The entire variable domain, with the rest obtained from reference TRBV19 and TRBJ1-1, is as follows: DGGITQSPKYLFRKEGQNVTLSCEQNLNHDAMYWYRQDPGQGLRLIYYSQIVNDFQKGDIAEGYSVSREKKESFPLTVTSAQKNPTAFYLCASSIIDRDTEAFFGQGTRLTVV.

This clonotype was detected a few times. This chain uses TRBV20-1 with TRBJ2-2, with D tentatively TRBD1 (6 bases). Trimming removed 1 base at V and 0 bases at J, with 9 bases between. The CDR3 has 15 residues. From germline, CDR1 is DFQATT and CDR2 SNEGSKA (reference sequence). The CDR3 DNA reads TGCAGTGCTAGAGGTGGACAGTCGAACACCGGGGAGCTGTTTTTT. It is translated as CSARGGQSNTGELFF.

This clonotype has at least ten counts. The chain has TRBV12-3 or TRBV12-4 and TRBJ2-4; no clear D gene. The V end was cut by 3 bases, the J end by 4 bases, with 7 bases between. The CDR3 covers 13 residues. The CDR3: CASSFQQKNIQYF. The CDR3 nucleotides read TGTGCCAGCAGTTTCCAACAGAAAAACATTCAGTACTTC.

This chain joins TRBV12-3 or TRBV12-4 and TRBJ2-3; D is ambiguous. V was clipped by 4 bases and J by 3 bases, with 11 bases between them. The CDR3 extends over 14 amino acids. The CDR3 loop is CASSYDGSTDTQYF. DNA for the CDR3: TGTGCCAGCAGTTATGATGGGTCGACAGATACGCAGTATTTT.

This clonotype was detected ten times or more. The V and J genes are TRBV5-6 and TRBJ2-3; D is unresolved. CDR1 is SGHDT and CDR2 is YYEEEE in the germline V gene. The CDR3 has 13 residues. V lost 2 bases to trimming and J lost 1 base, with 5 bases between them. CDR3 sequence reads: CASSFSRTDTQYF. CDR3 coding DNA: TGTGCCAGCAGCTTTTCCCGCACAGATACGCAGTATTTT.

This clonotype was counted many times. This chain connects TRBV10-3 to TRBJ1-3; possible D gene TRBD1, 6 bases. CDR1 is ENHRY and CDR2 is SYGVKD in the germline V gene. The ends were cut back, 6 bases at V and 0 bases at J, with 9 bases in the middle. This CDR3 has 14 amino acids. In nucleotides, the CDR3 is TGTGCCATCAGCGGACAGATCTCTGGAAACACCATATATTTT. Translation gives CAISGQISGNTIYF.

This clonotype was detected many times. This chain links TRBV10-3 with TRBJ1-1; possible D gene TRBD1, 5 bases. This CDR3 has 13 residues. The germline V and J ends were trimmed by 6 bases and 3 bases, with 11 bases remaining between them. Looked up from germline, CDR1 is ENHRY and CDR2 is SYGVKD. The CDR3 is CAIRGDGDTEAFF. The CDR3 DNA sequence: TGTGCCATCAGAGGGGACGGAGACACTGAAGCTTTCTTT.

This clonotype showed up just a few times. The chain is built from TRBV20-1 and TRBJ1-1; D not certain. Germline V gene lookup returns CDR1 DFQATT and CDR2 SNEGSKA (reference sequence). Trimming took off 6 bases at V and 9 bases at J, with 14 bases between the two ends. The length of the CDR3 is 11 residues. For the CDR3, the DNA is TGCAGTGCCCGCGGAGCAGCCCAAGCTTTCTTT. Its protein product is CSARGAAQAFF.

This clonotype was seen many times. The chain joins TRBV24-1 to TRBJ2-1, with no clear D. V dropped 2 bases and J dropped 0 bases, with 10 bases sitting between them. The CDR3 loop spans 16 amino acids. Germline-derived CDR1 and CDR2 are KGHDR and SFDVKD. The CDR3, as DNA: TGTGCCACCAGTGATTCCATCGCGGCCTCCTACAATGAGCAGTTCTTC. It translates to CATSDSIAASYNEQFF.

The chain couples TRBV5-1 to TRBJ1-2; 12 bases fit TRBD1. The V gene's germline CDR1 is SGHRS and CDR2 YFSETQ. The CDR3 contains 13 residues. J lost 7 bases, V lost 3 bases, and 1 base had no gene match. The CDR3 coding sequence is TGCGCCAGCAGCTCGGGACAGGGGGCTGGCTACACCTTC. Residues: CASSSGQGAGYTF.

This clonotype was picked up a small number of times. The chain uses TRBV11-1 and TRBJ2-1; perhaps TRBD1 as D (5 bases). The CDR3 loop spans 14 amino acids. Looked up from germline, CDR1 is SGHAT and CDR2 is FQDESV (reference sequence). With 3 bases removed from V and 2 bases from J, the gap between germline ends came to 8 bases. The CDR3 bases are TGTGCCAGCAGCTTTATGGACACCTACAATGAGCAGTTCTTC. This gives the protein CASSFMDTYNEQFF.

The J gene is TRBJ2-3, the V gene TRBV2; 7 bases line up with TRBD2. Unmatched junction bases numbered 8, after V lost 8 bases and J lost 0 bases. The CDR3 has 15 residues. Per the germline V gene, CDR1 is SNHLY and CDR2 is FYNNEI. CDR3 bases: TGTGCCAGCGGCCTGAGCGGGGTGAGCACAGATACGCAGTATTTT. Translated, it gives CASGLSGVSTDTQYF.

This clonotype was found a few times. The chain links TRBV20-1 to TRBJ2-4; 8 bases map to TRBD2. J was trimmed by 8 bases and V by 6 bases; bases with no gene match: 9. The CDR3 spans 13 residues. From germline, CDR1 is DFQATT and CDR2 SNEGSKA (reference sequence). The DNA for the CDR3 is TGCAGTGCCGCGGGACTAGAGGGCGACATTCAGTACTTC. Its protein is CSAAGLEGDIQYF.

This clonotype was counted a few times. The J gene is TRBJ1-2, the V gene TRBV11-2; D unresolved. Between the trimmed V and J ends, which lost 5 bases and 7 bases, there was a span of 14 bases. Germline V gene data show CDR1 as SGHAT and CDR2 as FQNNGV. The CDR3 covers 13 residues. The CDR3 bases are TGTGCCAGCAGCCCAGACATGCTTAGTGGCTACACCTTC. Amino acid sequence: CASSPDMLSGYTF.

This clonotype has ten or more counts. This chain joins TRBV7-2 and TRBJ2-2; 13 bases agree with TRBD2. This CDR3 region has 16 residues. Germline assignment: CDR1 SGHTA and CDR2 FQGNSA. V was pared by 2 bases and J by 6 bases, with 3 bases of the junction left unmatched. In DNA form, the CDR3 reads TGTGCCAGCAGCTTATGGGGACTAGCGGGATCCGGGGAGCTGTTTTTT. It yields the protein CASSLWGLAGSGELFF.

This clonotype was counted a few times. The V gene is TRBV9, the J gene TRBJ2-2; tentative D call: TRBD2 (5 bases). The germline gives CDR1 SGDLS, CDR2 YYNGEE. V lost 0 bases and J lost 8, with 8 bases in between. The CDR3 spans 13 residues. The CDR3 nucleotides read TGTGCCAGCAGCGTAGATGGGAGAGGGGAGCTGTTTTTT. Translated: CASSVDGRGELFF.

V gene TRBV14 combines with J gene TRBJ1-6; D perhaps matches TRBD1 (5 bases). V was cut by 0 bases and J by 10 bases, with 13 bases left in between. The germline V gene has CDR1 SGHDN and CDR2 FVKESK. There are 15 residues in the CDR3. The CDR3 bases are TGTGCCAGCAGCCAAGAAGGCAGGGTTGGCTCACCCCTCCACTTT. Residues: CASSQEGRVGSPLHF.

This clonotype was counted ten times or more. The chain uses TRBV2 and TRBJ1-2; TRBD1 matches at 9 bases. The V gene's germline CDR1 is SNHLY and CDR2 FYNNEI. The CDR3 covers 14 residues. V gave up 8 bases and J gave up 4 bases; unmatched junction bases: 8. CDR3 sequence reads: CASVGQGFFYGYTF. CDR3 DNA sequence: TGTGCCAGCGTGGGACAGGGATTTTTCTATGGCTACACCTTC.

The gene calls are TRBV12-3 or TRBV12-4 and TRBJ2-5; 8 bases fit TRBD1. The CDR3 consists of 13 residues. V shed 8 bases and J 3 bases; nucleotides not matched to a gene: 5. The CDR3 protein is CASGTTGEETQYF. The CDR3 coding sequence is TGTGCCAGCGGAACGACAGGGGAAGAGACCCAGTACTTC.

The rearrangement joins TRBV27 to TRBJ1-5; D may be TRBD1 (5 bases). CDR1 is MNHEY, CDR2 SMNVEV, per germline (reference sequence). The V end lost 4 bases, the J end lost 6 bases, and 16 bases lay between the germline ends. The CDR3 runs to 15 residues. Written as DNA, the CDR3 is TGTGCCAGCAGTTGGGGGTCGGGTTCGGGTCAGCCCCAGCATTTT. Protein: CASSWGSGSGQPQHF.

The gene calls are TRBV12-3 or TRBV12-4 and TRBJ1-1; weak D call: TRBD1 (6 bases). The CDR3 is made up of 13 amino acids. V dropped 6 bases and J dropped 8 bases, with 16 bases sitting between them. CDR3 sequence (DNA): TGTGCCAGCAGGGGAACAGGGATCGCCGAAGCTTTCTTT. Protein: CASRGTGIAEAFF.

The J gene is TRBJ1-2, the V gene TRBV4-1; D is undetermined. The V end lost 0 bases, the J end lost 7 bases, and 12 bases lay between the germline ends. From germline, CDR1 is MGHRA and CDR2 YSYEKL. The length of the CDR3 is 14 residues. The CDR3 loop is CASSQDEESAGYTF. CDR3 bases: TGCGCCAGCAGCCAAGATGAGGAGTCGGCTGGCTACACCTTC.

This clonotype was seen a few times. V gene TRBV6-5 combines with J gene TRBJ1-1; D gene unclear. CDR1 MNHEY and CDR2 SVGAGI come from the germline V gene. The germline V and J ends were trimmed by 0 bases and 5 bases, with 10 bases remaining between them. CDR3 length: 14 residues. CDR3 in amino acids: CASSYSAGKTEAFF. In DNA, the CDR3 is TGTGCCAGCAGTTACTCGGCGGGGAAAACTGAAGCTTTCTTT.

This clonotype appeared many times. The rearrangement links TRBV20-1 to TRBJ2-7, with 11 bases aligning to TRBD2. Losses at the gene ends were 6 bases for V and 3 bases for J; bases not matched to a gene: 7. Germline V gene sequence: CDR1 DFQATT, CDR2 SNEGSKA (reference sequence). CDR3 length: 14 residues. CDR3 in DNA: TGCAGTGCCCTACCTACTAGCGGGAGCTACGAGCAGTACTTC. Translating gives CSALPTSGSYEQYF.

This clonotype occurred many times. V gene TRBV5-5 combines with J gene TRBJ1-4, with a possible D match to TRBD1 (5 bases). V lost 2 bases and J 6 bases, leaving 11 bases between the germline ends. Germline CDR1 SGHKS, CDR2 YYEKEE (reference sequence). The CDR3 has 14 amino acids. The CDR3 spells CASSFSGSYEKLFF. The CDR3 DNA reads TGTGCCAGCAGCTTTTCAGGGTCGTATGAAAAACTGTTTTTT.

The chain has TRBV7-2 and TRBJ2-4; unclear D gene. Germline CDR1 and CDR2: SGHTA and FQGNSA. V was trimmed by 5 bases and J by 7 bases, leaving 15 bases between them. The CDR3 extends over 14 amino acids. The CDR3 DNA is TGTGCCAGCAGCCTCGGCCCTGCGGCGAACATTCAGTACTTC. This gives the protein CASSLGPAANIQYF.

There are many counts of this clonotype. This chain connects TRBV11-3 to TRBJ1-6, with 7 bases aligning to TRBD1. After removal of 2 bases from V and 0 bases from J, the junction contained 7 bases not matched to a gene. Germline assignment: CDR1 SGHNT and CDR2 YENEEA. The CDR3 sequence is 18 residues long. The CDR3 is CASSLRAGGSSYNSPLHF. For the CDR3, the DNA is TGTGCCAGCAGCTTAAGGGCAGGGGGGAGCTCCTATAATTCACCCCTCCACTTT.

This clonotype has a count of ten or more. The chain carries TRBV5-1 and TRBJ2-3; TRBD2 matches 7 bases. Germline loops: CDR1 SGHRS, CDR2 YFSETQ. The CDR3 covers 14 residues. V lost 0 bases and J lost 6; bases outside the gene matches: 4. This CDR3 reads CASSLDRGDDTQYF. The CDR3 DNA follows: TGCGCCAGCAGCTTGGACCGGGGGGATGATACGCAGTATTTT.

This clonotype was observed at least ten times. The V gene is TRBV5-1, the J gene TRBJ2-3, with D unclear. Germline loops: CDR1 SGHRS, CDR2 YFSETQ. CDR3 size: 14 residues. Trimming took 1 base from V and 6 from J, leaving 12 bases between them. The CDR3 spells CASSLIGIGDTQYF. The CDR3 region has the DNA TGCGCCAGCAGCTTGATTGGAATTGGGGATACGCAGTATTTT.

CDR3 nucleotides: TGTGCCAGCAGCCCTCTGGGGGGACAGGGAGACGGAAACACCATATATTTT. It yields the protein CASSPLGGQGDGNTIYF. This chain links TRBV7-9 with TRBJ1-3, with 9 positions matching TRBD1. Germline loops: CDR1 SEHNR, CDR2 FQNEAQ (reference sequence). The CDR3 totals 17 residues. V shed 5 bases and J 4 bases; nucleotides not matched to a gene: 12.